This record looks at one T cell receptor (beta chain) sequence and its context. The target antigen is unknown. TCRdb redid the calling of the RT-PCR reads with MiXCR, one entry per CDR3 protein. The sample includes roughly 780,000 distinct CDR3 sequences, about 18% of them seen just once. This record belongs to a study of response to subunit inactivated influenza vaccine. Study results and limitations: Few new T cells, the authors suggested, are recruited by each seasonal influenza vaccination.

This specimen consisted of PBMCs from blood, obtained roughly 5 days after vaccination. The source of this sequence is a man in his fifties who received an inactivated influenza vaccine.

The CDR3 nucleotides are TGTGCCAGCAGTTTAGGGGCGGGGCGTCAGCCCCAGCATTTT. It yields the protein CASSLGAGRQPQHF. This rearrangement joins TRBV12-3 or TRBV12-4 to TRBJ1-5; perhaps TRBD1 as D (5 bases). The CDR3 loop spans 14 amino acids. V shed 1 base and J shed 6 bases, with 10 bases lying between them.